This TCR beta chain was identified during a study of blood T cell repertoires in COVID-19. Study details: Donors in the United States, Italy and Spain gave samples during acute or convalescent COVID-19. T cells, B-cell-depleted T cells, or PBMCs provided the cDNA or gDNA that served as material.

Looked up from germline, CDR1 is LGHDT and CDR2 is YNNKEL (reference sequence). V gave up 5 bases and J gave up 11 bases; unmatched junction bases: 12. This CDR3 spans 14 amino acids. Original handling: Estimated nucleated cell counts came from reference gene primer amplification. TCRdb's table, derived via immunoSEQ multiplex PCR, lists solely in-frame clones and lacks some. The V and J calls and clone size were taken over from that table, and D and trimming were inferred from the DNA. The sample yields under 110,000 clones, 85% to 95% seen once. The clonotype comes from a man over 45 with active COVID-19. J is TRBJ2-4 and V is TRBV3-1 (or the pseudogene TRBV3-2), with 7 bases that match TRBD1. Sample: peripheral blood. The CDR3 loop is CASSVTGTEWVQYF. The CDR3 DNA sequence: TGTGCCAGCAGCGTGACCGGGACAGAGTGGGTTCAGTACTTC.